This TCR beta chain is from a study of Ad26.COV2.S vaccination and SARS-CoV-2 variants. The repertoire was sequenced with immunoSEQ multiplex PCR; TCRdb's copy has only in-frame clones and lacks some. The sample contains fewer than 400,000 clones, roughly nine tenths of which appear only once. The treatment denotes: some 20 received Ad26.COV2.S at low or high dose, single or two shots; 5 received placebo; per-sample allocation not given. Sampling took place 63 days after the first vaccine or placebo injection. V shed 4 bases, J shed 3 bases, and the junction held 5 bases outside the gene matches. There are 17 residues in the CDR3. Germline-derived CDR1 and CDR2 are LGHNA and YNFKEQ. This clone has a handful of counts.

This receptor was identified in a person between 18 and 65 years old who received the Ad26.COV2.S COVID-19 vaccine or a placebo. The chain recombines TRBV4-2 with TRBJ1-6; 11 bases map to TRBD1. Specimen: peripheral blood, collected in a trial of Ad26.COV2.S vaccine versus placebo. The CDR3 here is CASSPRTGGNYNSPLHF. CDR3 in DNA: TGTGCCAGCAGCCCACGGACAGGGGGCAACTATAATTCACCCCTCCACTTT.